These 13 T cell receptor beta chains originate from one sample sequenced in a study of blood T cell repertoires in COVID-19. Clones were read by immunoSEQ multiplex PCR, and TCRdb kept only the in-frame ones, dropping some. Of almost 200,000 clones listed, about 86% were seen once; the top ten hold 0.7% to 0.85%. The sequenced material came from peripheral blood. The origin of the receptors is a woman in her 70s with acute or convalescent COVID-19.

Turning to this clone: This sample also contains other DNA sequences that code for the same CDR3. The CDR3: CASSVEPGINQPQHF. The CDR3, as DNA: TGTGCCAGCAGCGTAGAACCAGGGATAAATCAGCCCCAGCATTTT. The chain joins TRBV9 to TRBJ1-5; tentatively, D is TRBD1 (5 bases). Trimming pared 0 bases from V and 4 bases from J, leaving 11 bases between. The CDR3 length is 15 residues. Looked up from germline, CDR1 is SGDLS and CDR2 is YYNGEE.

This clone has a handful of counts. V and J are TRBV10-1 and TRBJ1-5, with D possibly being TRBD1 (5 bases). This CDR3 comprises 15 residues. Trimming removed 6 bases from V and 5 bases from J, with 17 bases in between. Germline CDR1 WNHNN, CDR2 SYGVQD (reference sequence). This CDR3 is CASSPSGRGDQPQHF. The CDR3 region has the DNA TGCGCCAGCAGCCCGTCGGGGCGCGGGGATCAGCCCCAGCATTTT.

This clone showed up just once. J is TRBJ1-3 and V is TRBV27, with D tentatively TRBD1 (6 bases). The germline V gene has CDR1 MNHEY and CDR2 SMNVEV (reference sequence). Trimming stripped 6 bases from V and 3 bases from J, with 12 bases between. This CDR3 has 14 amino acids. The CDR3, as DNA: TGTGCCAGCAGCTCGGGGGGCCATGGAAACACCATATATTTT. This sequence encodes CASSSGGHGNTIYF.

The genes are TRBV7-8 and TRBJ2-5, with D possibly matching TRBD2 (6 bases). This CDR3 contains 16 residues. Germline assignment: CDR1 SGHVS and CDR2 FQNEAQ. V lost 10 bases to trimming and J lost 2 bases, with 23 bases between them. The CDR3 reads CATRRGIGERQETQYF. For the CDR3, the DNA is TGTGCCACTCGGCGGGGTATAGGGGAGCGGCAAGAGACCCAGTACTTC.

This chain uses TRBV28 with TRBJ2-1, with no clear D. The CDR3 consists of 14 residues. V gave up 7 bases and J gave up 0 bases, with 10 bases separating them. From germline, CDR1 is MDHEN and CDR2 SYDVKM. The CDR3 here is CASTASRSYNEQFF. The CDR3 DNA sequence: TGTGCCAGCACCGCGTCCCGCTCCTACAATGAGCAGTTCTTC.

The chain employs TRBV7-2 and TRBJ2-7; 7 positions agree with TRBD1. Germline V CDR1 and CDR2: SGHTA, FQGNSA. The CDR3 length is 15 residues. V trimming: 5 bases; J trimming: 3 bases; junction bases outside the gene matches: 10. The DNA for the CDR3 is TGTGCCAGCAGCACTAGTCCAGGGGGAATCTACGAGCAGTACTTC. It yields the protein CASSTSPGGIYEQYF.

The V call is TRBV12-3 or TRBV12-4, the J call TRBJ2-7; 7 bases map to TRBD1. V lost 6 bases and J lost 7; bases outside the gene matches: 9. CDR3 size: 13 residues. CDR3 nucleotide sequence: TGTGCCAGCAGCCCGACAGGGATTGGTGAGCAGTACTTC. This codes for CASSPTGIGEQYF.

The V gene is TRBV7-7, the J gene TRBJ2-3, with a weak D call TRBD1 (6 bases). Germline V gene sequence: CDR1 SSHAT, CDR2 FNYEAQ (reference sequence). Trimming left V 5 bases short and J 2 bases short, with 8 bases between. The CDR3 length is 13 residues. Written as DNA, the CDR3 is TGTGCCAGCAGCCGGACAGACACAGATACGCAGTATTTT. This translates into CASSRTDTDTQYF.

V gene TRBV3-1 (or the pseudogene TRBV3-2) combines with J gene TRBJ2-2, with D maybe TRBD1 (6 bases). Germline CDR1 is LGHDT and CDR2 is YNNKEL (reference sequence). There are 15 residues in the CDR3. V was trimmed by 4 bases and J by 2 bases, leaving 11 bases between them. The DNA for the CDR3 is TGTGCCAGCAGCCGCCGGGACACCAACACCGGGGAGCTGTTTTTT. This gives the protein CASSRRDTNTGELFF.

As DNA, the CDR3 is TGTGCCAGCTCACCGGCGGGGAATCAGCCCCAGCATTTT. Its protein product is CASSPAGNQPQHF. The chain is built from TRBV18 and TRBJ1-5; no definite D call. Per germline, CDR1 KGHSH and CDR2 LQKENI. The CDR3 is 13 amino acids. V was clipped by 3 bases and J by 4 bases, with 7 bases between them.

The gene calls are TRBV3-1 (or the pseudogene TRBV3-2) and TRBJ1-4, with no clear D. Per the germline V gene, CDR1 is LGHDT and CDR2 is YNNKEL (reference sequence). The V and J ends lost 4 bases and 3 bases respectively, with 9 bases between them. This CDR3 contains 14 residues. The CDR3 DNA is TGTGCCAGCAGCCTGGGCGGGGCTAATGAAAAACTGTTTTTT. Its translation: CASSLGGANEKLFF.

V and J are TRBV4-3 and TRBJ1-3, with D tentatively TRBD1 (5 bases). Trimming pared 0 bases from V and 2 bases from J, leaving 8 bases between. The germline gives CDR1 LGHNA, CDR2 YSLEER. The CDR3 is 15 residues long. CDR3 coding DNA: TGCGCCAGCAGCCAAGACAGGGTGCCTGGAAACACCATATATTTT. It codes for CASSQDRVPGNTIYF.

This chain uses TRBV2 with TRBJ2-5, with 12 bases matching TRBD2. J was trimmed by 5 bases and V by 6 bases; bases with no gene match: 16. Germline V gives CDR1 SNHLY, CDR2 FYNNEI. This CDR3 spans 18 amino acids. CDR3 bases: TGTGCCAGCAGCCATGAGCCGCTAGCGGGGGGGCCAGGGGAGACCCAGTACTTC. Its protein product is CASSHEPLAGGPGETQYF.